The 18 T cell receptor beta chains listed next were all sequenced from one sample in a study of Tregs in tolerant kidney transplant recipients. Assay used: immunoSEQ multiplex PCR; TCRdb lists only in-frame clones, some missing. The sample has about 120,000 clones; around nine tenths are singletons. Input material: CD4+ T cells from blood. The receptors were gathered from a human donor in good health.

The chain's CDR3 is CASSPMDRVGGTQYF. Here the CDR3 DNA reads TGTGCCAGCAGCCCTATGGACAGGGTGGGTGGGACCCAGTACTTC. The rearrangement links TRBV7-2 to TRBJ2-5, with TRBD1 matching 8 bases. The CDR3 sequence is 15 residues long. V trimming: 5 bases; J trimming: 7 bases; junction bases outside the gene matches: 12. The germline CDR1 and CDR2 sequences are SGHTA and FQGNSA.

J is TRBJ2-2 and V is TRBV7-2; unclear D gene. V lost 3 bases and J lost 8, with 7 bases in between. CDR1 and CDR2 from the germline V gene are SGHTA and FQGNSA. CDR3 length: 12 residues. CDR3 in amino acids: CASSFPVGELFF. CDR3 bases: TGTGCCAGCAGCTTTCCCGTGGGGGAGCTGTTTTTT. Based on the CDR3 plus reference TRBV7-2 and TRBJ2-2, the full variable domain is GAGVSQSPSNKVTEKGKDVELRCDPISGHTALYWYRQSLGQGLEFLIYFQGNSAPDKSGLPSDRFSAERTGGSVSTLTIQRTQQEDSAVYLCASSFPVGELFFGEGSRLTVL.

The chain has TRBV5-1 and TRBJ1-1; 7 nucleotides line up with TRBD1. Germline CDR1 reads SGHRS; CDR2 reads YFSETQ. The CDR3 is 16 amino acids. V was pared by 3 bases and J by 0 bases, with 8 bases of the junction left unmatched. The CDR3 bases are TGCGCCAGCAGCTCCCAATCGGGACAGCTGAACACTGAAGCTTTCTTT. This translates into CASSSQSGQLNTEAFF.

The chain has TRBV9 and TRBJ1-1; D remains ambiguous. V lost 0 bases and J lost 1, with 7 bases in between. The CDR3 has 14 amino acids. The germline CDR1 and CDR2 sequences are SGDLS and YYNGEE. Written as DNA, the CDR3 is TGTGCCAGCAGCGTAGTACAAGCGAACACTGAAGCTTTCTTT. Its translation: CASSVVQANTEAFF.

V usage is TRBV18 and J usage is TRBJ1-2; the D gene is possibly TRBD1 (5 bases). V was clipped by 10 bases and J by 10 bases, with 25 bases between them. The germline CDR1 and CDR2 sequences are KGHSH and LQKENI. This CDR3 comprises 14 residues. The CDR3, as DNA: TGTGCCACTACCGGGACGGGCGTTCTCGCGCCCTACACCTTC. Amino acid sequence: CATTGTGVLAPYTF.

The chain links TRBV15 to TRBJ2-2, with 12 positions matching TRBD1. Per germline, CDR1 LNHNV and CDR2 YYDKDF (reference sequence). V lost 8 bases and J lost 4; bases outside the gene matches: 5. There are 15 residues in the CDR3. The CDR3 sequence: CATGDRGHGTGELFF. DNA for the CDR3: TGTGCCACCGGGGACAGGGGGCATGGCACCGGGGAGCTGTTTTTT.

The V gene is TRBV5-4, the J gene TRBJ2-7; D not certain. CDR1 is SGHNT, CDR2 YYREEE, per germline (reference sequence). V was cut by 5 bases and J by 0 bases, with 12 bases left in between. The CDR3 is 14 residues long. In DNA, the CDR3 is TGTGCCAGCAGTCCCTCAATCTCCTCCTACGAGCAGTACTTC. It is translated as CASSPSISSYEQYF.

The chain employs TRBV7-9 and TRBJ1-1; 7 bases map to TRBD1. The CDR3 runs to 14 residues. The germline V gene has CDR1 SEHNR and CDR2 FQNEAQ (reference sequence). The junction had 5 bases not matched to a gene; V was cut back by 7 bases and J by 0 bases. The CDR3 spells CASNRGEMNTEAFF. The DNA of the CDR3 is TGTGCCAGCAACAGGGGCGAGATGAACACTGAAGCTTTCTTT. Supplemented by reference TRBV7-9 and TRBJ1-1, the full variable domain reads DTGVSQNPRHKITKRGQNVTFRCDPISEHNRLYWYRQTLGQGPEFLTYFQNEAQLEKSRLLSDRFSAERPKGSFSTLEIQRTEQGDSAMYLCASNRGEMNTEAFFGQGTRLTVV.

This chain joins TRBV4-2 and TRBJ2-3; 9 bases map to TRBD2. The CDR3 spans 18 residues. Germline CDR1 LGHNA, CDR2 YNFKEQ. Trimming removed 4 bases from V and 2 bases from J; junction bases left unmatched: 13. CDR3 sequence (DNA): TGTGCCAGCAGCCCCCGGGTTATAGCGGGAGCTCTCACAGATACGCAGTATTTT. Translation gives CASSPRVIAGALTDTQYF.

The rearrangement joins TRBV6-5 to TRBJ1-1; TRBD1 is a possible D gene (5 bases). V dropped 6 bases and J dropped 1 base, with 12 bases sitting between them. The CDR3 length is 14 residues. Looked up from germline, CDR1 is MNHEY and CDR2 is SVGAGI. CDR3 sequence: CASREGHQNTEAFF. The CDR3, as DNA: TGTGCCAGCAGAGAAGGACACCAGAACACTGAAGCTTTCTTT.

The chain uses TRBV5-4 and TRBJ2-5, with 11 bases fitting TRBD2. CDR3 length equals 16 residues. With 2 bases clipped from V and 5 bases from J, the junction kept 8 bases outside the gene matches. Germline V lookup: CDR1 SGHNT, CDR2 YYREEE (reference sequence). CDR3 region: CASSLGVAGGLETQYF. CDR3 DNA sequence: TGTGCCAGCAGCTTAGGTGTAGCGGGGGGGTTGGAGACCCAGTACTTC.

The V and J genes are TRBV6-5 and TRBJ2-7; D might be TRBD1 or TRBD2, each matching 5 bases. Germline CDR1 and CDR2: MNHEY and SVGAGI. This CDR3 comprises 14 residues. V was pared by 2 bases and J by 2 bases, with 10 bases between. The CDR3 nucleotides read TGTGCCAGCAGTTACCGGGACGGTCCCTACGAGCAGTACTTC. Protein sequence: CASSYRDGPYEQYF.

V and J are TRBV4-2 and TRBJ2-1; 7 bases match TRBD1. V lost 4 bases and J lost 8; bases outside the gene matches: 8. CDR1 and CDR2 (germline): LGHNA, YNFKEQ. The CDR3 runs 14 residues. The CDR3 loop is CASSPRQGPDEQFF. In nucleotides, the CDR3 is TGTGCCAGCAGCCCCCGACAGGGACCGGATGAGCAGTTCTTC.

The chain carries TRBV18 and TRBJ2-1; D might be TRBD1 (6 bases). CDR3 size: 13 residues. Germline CDR1 KGHSH, CDR2 LQKENI. Trimming shortened V by 4 bases and J by 5 bases, and 9 bases separated the two germline ends. The CDR3 nucleotides read TGTGCCAGCTCACTAGGACAGAACAATGAGCAGTTCTTC. Protein product: CASSLGQNNEQFF. The full variable domain, with the rest looked up from reference TRBV18 and TRBJ2-1, is NAGVMQNPRHLVRRRGQEARLRCSPMKGHSHVYWYRQLPEEGLKFMVYLQKENIIDESGMPKERFSAEFPKEGPSILRIQQVVRGDSAAYFCASSLGQNNEQFFGPGTRLTVL.

The chain recombines TRBV19 with TRBJ2-3; D is uncertain. This CDR3 spans 14 amino acids. V was clipped by 2 bases and J by 0 bases, with 6 bases between them. Germline loops: CDR1 LNHDA, CDR2 SQIVND (reference sequence). CDR3: CASSIWGSTDTQYF. The DNA of the CDR3 is TGTGCCAGTAGTATATGGGGTAGCACAGATACGCAGTATTTT. The entire variable domain, with the rest obtained from reference TRBV19 and TRBJ2-3, is as follows: DGGITQSPKYLFRKEGQNVTLSCEQNLNHDAMYWYRQDPGQGLRLIYYSQIVNDFQKGDIAEGYSVSREKKESFPLTVTSAQKNPTAFYLCASSIWGSTDTQYFGPGTRLTVL.

The rearrangement uses TRBV5-4 and TRBJ2-1, with a weak D call TRBD2 (5 bases). Germline CDR1 reads SGHNT; CDR2 reads YYREEE (reference sequence). V lost 1 base and J lost 8, with 13 bases in between. CDR3 length: 14 residues. The CDR3 nucleotides are TGTGCCAGCAGCTTGAGGACGGGGATGGATGAGCAGTTCTTC. Protein product: CASSLRTGMDEQFF.

The V and J genes are TRBV5-4 and TRBJ1-3; 12 bases line up with TRBD1. The CDR3 loop spans 14 amino acids. J gave up 8 bases and V 4 bases, and 4 bases lay outside the gene matches. CDR1 and CDR2 from the germline V gene are SGHNT and YYREEE (reference sequence). CDR3 nucleotide sequence: TGTGCCAGCAGCCCGGGACAGGGGGCAGACACCATATATTTT. This codes for CASSPGQGADTIYF.

The chain joins TRBV6-5 to TRBJ1-6; unclear D gene. The CDR3 has 16 amino acids. Germline values: CDR1 MNHEY, CDR2 SVGAGI. The ends were cut back, 0 bases at V and 8 bases at J, with 14 bases in the middle. CDR3 region: CASSYSILEVDSPLHF. The CDR3 DNA is TGTGCCAGCAGTTACTCAATCCTCGAGGTGGATTCACCCCTCCACTTT.